The source of this TCR beta chain is a study of CD8 T cells in ankylosing spondylitis. Study-wide points: Peripheral blood samples showed relatively rare disease-linked clones, and these clones were CD8+. There was reportedly significant enrichment of clones that were disease-linked in matched ankylosing spondylitis synovial fluid. Past research had described some motif variants in reactive arthritis synovial fluid and blood.

J gave up 7 bases and V 4 bases, and 7 bases lay outside the gene matches. CDR3 size: 14 residues. Germline V gene sequence: CDR1 SGHRS, CDR2 YFSETQ. TCRdb redid the calling of the 5' RACE reads with MiXCR, one entry per CDR3 protein. The table lists 35,000 or so distinct CDR3 sequences, 16% of them singletons. Note on this clonotype: What it recognizes is unknown.

The chain recombines TRBV5-1 with TRBJ1-4; 7 bases match TRBD1. This clonotype was obtained from a male donor with ankylosing spondylitis or in good health (not recorded which). The sample taken for sequencing was blood. The CDR3 loop reads CASSRDSDFEKLFF. In DNA, the CDR3 is TGCGCCAGCAGCAGGGACAGTGACTTTGAAAAACTGTTTTTT.